One sample yielded the 25 T cell receptor beta chains listed below, sequenced in a study of OX40 agonist ivuxolimab in advanced cancers. Method: immunoSEQ multiplex PCR; TCRdb's copy keeps in-frame clones and lacks some. The data contain 65,000 to 95,000 clones, about 90% of them seen just once; the ten biggest clones take up about 0.8%. The sequences come from CD4+ or CD8+ T cells sorted from blood, collected in a trial of the OX40 agonist ivuxolimab. These receptors originate from an adult with an advanced solid tumor such as melanoma, head and neck, liver or kidney cancer.

This chain uses TRBV19 with TRBJ1-4; D ambiguous. The CDR3 is made up of 17 amino acids. Germline V gene sequence: CDR1 LNHDA, CDR2 SQIVND (reference sequence). V was cut by 1 base and J by 7 bases, with 19 bases left in between. The CDR3 protein is CASSIAISWGITEKLFF. The CDR3 DNA reads as TGTGCCAGTAGTATAGCAATCAGTTGGGGAATTACTGAAAAACTGTTTTTT. Looking up the rest from reference TRBV19 and TRBJ1-4 gives the full variable domain: DGGITQSPKYLFRKEGQNVTLSCEQNLNHDAMYWYRQDPGQGLRLIYYSQIVNDFQKGDIAEGYSVSREKKESFPLTVTSAQKNPTAFYLCASSIAISWGITEKLFFGSGTQLSVL.

The CDR3 bases are TGTGCCAGCAGTGACTCCAGGACGGGAGTAAAGAATGAGCAGTTCTTC. Protein sequence: CASSDSRTGVKNEQFF. The chain recombines TRBV6-4 with TRBJ2-1, with D perhaps TRBD2 (6 bases). The V end lost 0 bases, the J end lost 7 bases, and 16 bases lay between the germline ends. The CDR3 extends over 16 amino acids. Germline CDR1 and CDR2: MRHNA and SNTAGT.

CDR3 sequence reads: CASNEREKYGELFF. The CDR3, as DNA: TGTGCCAGTAATGAGCGGGAGAAATACGGGGAGCTGTTTTTT. This chain connects TRBV19 to TRBJ2-2; 8 nucleotides line up with TRBD2. The germline V gene has CDR1 LNHDA and CDR2 SQIVND (reference sequence). The CDR3 is 14 residues long. After removal of 7 bases from V and 7 bases from J, the junction contained 8 bases not matched to a gene.

The gene calls are TRBV9 and TRBJ2-1; possibly TRBD1 or TRBD2 for D (5 bases each). V lost 3 bases and J lost 0, with 13 bases in between. The CDR3 is made up of 16 amino acids. CDR1 and CDR2 from the germline V gene are SGDLS and YYNGEE. CDR3 sequence (DNA): TGTGCCAGCAGCGCCCGGGACGCCGGCTCCTACAATGAGCAGTTCTTC. Translated: CASSARDAGSYNEQFF.

The J gene is TRBJ2-1, the V gene TRBV5-6; 11 nucleotides line up with TRBD2. V dropped 5 bases and J dropped 9; count of bases not matched to a gene: 10. CDR1 is SGHDT and CDR2 is YYEEEE in the germline V gene. The CDR3 is made up of 15 amino acids. CDR3 region: CASRMGLAVYGEQFF. The CDR3 coding sequence is TGTGCCAGCAGAATGGGACTAGCGGTATATGGTGAGCAGTTCTTC.

This CDR3 reads CVAPGGRDNEQFF. CDR3 DNA sequence: TGTGTTGCCCCTGGCGGGAGGGATAATGAGCAGTTCTTC. The chain uses TRBV19 and TRBJ2-1; 9 nucleotides match TRBD2. CDR1 is LNHDA and CDR2 is SQIVND in the germline V gene (reference sequence). The CDR3 has 13 residues.

This chain links TRBV5-1 with TRBJ1-5; no definite D call. CDR1 and CDR2 (germline): SGHRS, YFSETQ. The V end lost 0 bases, the J end lost 6 bases, and 10 bases lay between the germline ends. This CDR3 has 14 residues. This CDR3 reads CASSLDSESQPQHF. The CDR3 DNA is TGCGCCAGCAGCTTGGATTCGGAAAGTCAGCCCCAGCATTTT. The whole variable domain, remainder taken from reference TRBV5-1 and TRBJ1-5, is KAGVTQTPRYLIKTRGQQVTLSCSPISGHRSVSWYQQTPGQGLQFLFEYFSETQRNKGNFPGRFSGRQFSNSRSEMNVSTLELGDSALYLCASSLDSESQPQHFGDGTRLSIL.

The chain couples TRBV6-1 to TRBJ1-1; D gene ambiguous. CDR3 size: 14 residues. With 8 bases removed from V and 5 bases from J, the gap between germline ends came to 18 bases. Germline V lookup: CDR1 MNHNS, CDR2 SASEGT. CDR3 in amino acids: CASLISPFETEAFF. In DNA, the CDR3 is TGTGCCAGCTTAATCTCGCCTTTCGAGACTGAAGCTTTCTTT.

This chain links TRBV28 with TRBJ2-7; 8 bases agree with TRBD2. Trimming took 5 bases from V and 6 from J; bases not matched to a gene: 3. The CDR3 is made up of 12 amino acids. CDR1 and CDR2 (germline): MDHEN, SYDVKM. This chain's CDR3 is CASSVLAAEQYF. The CDR3 region has the DNA TGTGCCAGCAGTGTACTAGCGGCCGAGCAGTACTTC.

V gene TRBV5-1 combines with J gene TRBJ2-2; 7 bases are shared with TRBD1. V lost 3 bases to trimming and J lost 5 bases; unmatched junction nucleotides: 13. Germline V gives CDR1 SGHRS, CDR2 YFSETQ. CDR3 length equals 17 residues. CDR3: CASSSRSTSRGTGELFF. CDR3 sequence (DNA): TGCGCCAGCAGCTCAAGATCGACATCCAGGGGGACCGGGGAGCTGTTTTTT. Drawing the rest from reference TRBV5-1 and TRBJ2-2, the complete variable domain is KAGVTQTPRYLIKTRGQQVTLSCSPISGHRSVSWYQQTPGQGLQFLFEYFSETQRNKGNFPGRFSGRQFSNSRSEMNVSTLELGDSALYLCASSSRSTSRGTGELFFGEGSRLTVL.

The chain employs TRBV6-5 and TRBJ1-2; 8 nucleotides align to TRBD1. This CDR3 is built from 14 residues. CDR1 is MNHEY and CDR2 is SVGAGI in the germline V gene. V gave up 6 bases and J gave up 4 bases; unmatched junction bases: 7. The CDR3 DNA reads as TGTGCCAGCAGCCTCCCGACAGGGGCCTATGGCTACACCTTC. Translating gives CASSLPTGAYGYTF.

The chain has TRBV7-2 and TRBJ2-1, with 8 bases matching TRBD2. The junction had 8 bases not matched to a gene; V was cut back by 7 bases and J by 6 bases. The CDR3 covers 14 residues. Germline lookup yields CDR1 SGHTA and CDR2 FQGNSA. CDR3 residues: CASTPSGRGNEQFF. The DNA of the CDR3 is TGTGCCAGCACCCCCTCCGGGAGGGGCAATGAGCAGTTCTTC.

V and J are TRBV19 and TRBJ2-3; TRBD2 aligns across 14 bases. The germline gives CDR1 LNHDA, CDR2 SQIVND (reference sequence). J was trimmed by 5 bases and V by 3 bases; bases with no gene match: 10. The CDR3 runs 18 residues. The CDR3 region has the DNA TGTGCCAGTAGTATCTTCCCGGGACTAGCGGGAGTCGGAGATACGCAGTATTTT. Translated, it gives CASSIFPGLAGVGDTQYF.

The chain employs TRBV11-2 and TRBJ2-3; TRBD1 matches 7 bases. The CDR3 is 15 amino acids. Germline V gives CDR1 SGHAT, CDR2 FQNNGV. The V segment lost 5 bases and the J segment 3 bases; nucleotides outside the gene matches: 8. The CDR3 loop is CASSTQGKFTDTQYF. The CDR3 DNA reads TGTGCCAGCAGCACACAGGGGAAGTTTACAGATACGCAGTATTTT.

The chain combines TRBV19 with TRBJ2-7; TRBD1 matches at 7 bases. Germline-derived CDR1 and CDR2 are LNHDA and SQIVND (reference sequence). Unmatched junction bases numbered 8, after V lost 5 bases and J lost 1 base. This CDR3 spans 15 amino acids. CDR3 sequence: CASSPDRDLSYEQYF. DNA of the CDR3: TGTGCCAGTAGTCCCGACAGGGACCTATCCTACGAGCAGTACTTC.

DNA for the CDR3: TGTGCCAGCAGGGCGGGCGTTAGGCCTCAGCCCCAGCATTTT. Translation: CASRAGVRPQPQHF. This chain uses TRBV2 with TRBJ1-5, with D hard to call. Germline CDR1 SNHLY, CDR2 FYNNEI. This CDR3 is 14 amino acids long. Trimming removed 6 bases from V and 6 bases from J, with 15 bases in between.

This clone was seen once. CDR3 in DNA: TGCGCCAGCAGCTCTGGACAGCCCGGGGGTAACTACGAGCAGTACTTC. This translates into CASSSGQPGGNYEQYF. The chain couples TRBV5-1 to TRBJ2-7; D assignment may be TRBD1 or TRBD2 (6 bases each). There are 16 residues in the CDR3. Trimming took off 3 bases at V and 3 bases at J, with 19 bases between the two ends. Germline CDR1 reads SGHRS; CDR2 reads YFSETQ.

This clone was seen once. V and J are TRBV11-2 and TRBJ2-5, with D unresolved. The CDR3 sequence is 14 residues long. V lost 4 bases, J lost 2 bases, and 11 bases lay in between. In germline, CDR1 is SGHAT, CDR2 FQNNGV. The CDR3 region is CASSSSYLQETQYF. CDR3 DNA sequence: TGTGCCAGCAGCTCCAGCTACTTACAAGAGACCCAGTACTTC.

The rearrangement uses TRBV7-2 and TRBJ1-1; 10 bases map to TRBD1. V lost 5 bases, J lost 3 bases, and 6 bases stayed unmatched. The germline gives CDR1 SGHTA, CDR2 FQGNSA. The CDR3 consists of 15 residues. Here the CDR3 DNA reads TGTGCCAGCAGCCCAGACAGGGGGCAGGACACTGAAGCTTTCTTT. It translates to CASSPDRGQDTEAFF.

The J gene is TRBJ2-2, the V gene TRBV4-2; D gene unclear. V lost 2 bases and J lost 4, with 5 bases in between. CDR3 size: 13 residues. The germline V gene has CDR1 LGHNA and CDR2 YNFKEQ. The CDR3 coding sequence is TGTGCCAGCAGCCAACTAAGCACCGGGGAGCTGTTTTTT. This translates into CASSQLSTGELFF.

This clone occurred once. This chain joins TRBV6-5 and TRBJ1-2; 10 bases line up with TRBD1. The CDR3 covers 13 residues. The V segment lost 6 bases and the J segment 3 bases; nucleotides outside the gene matches: 1. In germline, CDR1 is MNHEY, CDR2 SVGAGI. DNA for the CDR3: TGTGCCAGCAGCGACAGGGGGCACTATGGCTACACCTTC. Protein sequence: CASSDRGHYGYTF.

This sequence joins TRBV11-1 and TRBJ2-7; 8 nucleotides align to TRBD2. V shed 2 bases, J shed 2 bases, and the junction held 5 bases outside the gene matches. Germline V gives CDR1 SGHAT, CDR2 FQDESV (reference sequence). This CDR3 is built from 15 residues. The CDR3 here is CASSLQSGGTYEQYF. In nucleotides, the CDR3 is TGTGCCAGCAGCTTACAGAGCGGGGGAACCTACGAGCAGTACTTC.

The gene calls are TRBV28 and TRBJ2-7, with D possibly being TRBD1 (7 bases). Germline CDR1 reads MDHEN; CDR2 reads SYDVKM. CDR3 length: 15 residues. The V gene lost 6 bases and the J gene lost 2 bases, with 17 bases spanning the gap. The CDR3 coding sequence is TGTGCCAGCAGCAGTGGGGGGACAGAAGCCTACGAGCAGTACTTC. Protein: CASSSGGTEAYEQYF.

V is TRBV30 and J is TRBJ2-5; a weak D match, TRBD1 (6 bases). Trimming stripped 6 bases from V and 1 base from J, with 9 bases between. The CDR3 is 12 amino acids. The germline CDR1 and CDR2 sequences are GTSNPN and SVGIG (reference sequence). CDR3 sequence reads: CACRGVQETQYF. CDR3 DNA: TGTGCCTGCAGGGGAGTCCAAGAGACCCAGTACTTC.

The rearrangement joins TRBV15 to TRBJ2-2; 7 positions match TRBD2. The CDR3 sequence is 17 residues long. The V gene's germline CDR1 is LNHNV and CDR2 YYDKDF (reference sequence). V lost 0 bases, J lost 5 bases, and 9 bases stayed unmatched. The CDR3 DNA follows: TGTGCCACCAGCAGAGATCTAGGCGGGAGAGGTACCGGGGAGCTGTTTTTT. This translates into CATSRDLGGRGTGELFF.